The 10 T cell receptor beta chains reported below all come from one sample, sequenced in a study of blood T cell repertoires in COVID-19. Profiling relied on immunoSEQ multiplex PCR, and the TCRdb table lists in-frame clones only, not all of them. The sample lists 310,000 or so clones, roughly 92% occurring once. The sequenced material came from peripheral blood. Source of these receptors: a young woman with COVID-19, enrolled during active disease.

This clone occurred a few times. The genes are TRBV7-8 and TRBJ2-1; TRBD2 matches at 11 bases. Trimming at V came to 4 bases and at J to 9 bases, leaving 8 bases not matched to a gene. The CDR3 has 15 amino acids. The V gene's germline CDR1 is SGHVS and CDR2 FQNEAQ. The CDR3 DNA follows: TGTGCCAGCAGCTCTCGACTAGCGGGATCAGCTGAGCAGTTCTTC. Translation gives CASSSRLAGSAEQFF. The variable domain in full, with the rest retrieved from reference TRBV7-8 and TRBJ2-1, is GAGVSQSPRYKVAKRGQDVALRCDPISGHVSLFWYQQALGQGPEFLTYFQNEAQLDKSGLPSDRFFAERPEGSVSTLKIQRTQQEDSAVYLCASSSRLAGSAEQFFGPGTRLTVL.

A few counts support this clone. The chain couples TRBV7-2 to TRBJ2-3, with TRBD2 identical over 10 bases. The CDR3 is 14 amino acids. Germline lookup yields CDR1 SGHTA and CDR2 FQGNSA. Trimming removed 10 bases from V and 5 bases from J; junction bases left unmatched: 9. The CDR3 loop is CATLSGRAGDTQYF. The DNA for the CDR3 is TGTGCCACTCTGAGCGGGAGGGCCGGAGATACGCAGTATTTT.

This chain links TRBV27 with TRBJ2-7; D is unresolved. The CDR3 is 14 amino acids. Per germline, CDR1 MNHEY and CDR2 SMNVEV (reference sequence). V lost 2 bases to trimming and J lost 5 bases, with 13 bases between them. CDR3 in DNA: TGTGCCAGCAGTTTAACTCCCACCCATAACGAGCAGTACTTC. It translates to CASSLTPTHNEQYF.

The chain employs TRBV21-1 and TRBJ1-3; the table gives TRBD1 as D, unverified against the DNA. TRBV21-1 is termed a pseudogene. This CDR3 is built from 15 residues. In DNA, the CDR3 is TGTGCCAGCAGCACCCCATACAGGGCTGGAAACACCATATATTTT. Amino acids: CASSTPYRAGNTIYF.

The chain recombines TRBV7-2 with TRBJ2-2, with D maybe TRBD1 (6 bases). Germline assignment: CDR1 SGHTA and CDR2 FQGNSA. The CDR3 covers 16 residues. V was shortened by 1 base and J by 3 bases, with 12 bases between the two germline ends. CDR3 region: CASSLGADSYTGELFF. In nucleotides, the CDR3 is TGTGCCAGCAGCTTAGGGGCGGACAGTTACACCGGGGAGCTGTTTTTT.

The chain combines TRBV2 with TRBJ1-2; D gene ambiguous. CDR3 size: 11 residues. Germline lookup yields CDR1 SNHLY and CDR2 FYNNEI. The V and J ends lost 7 bases and 4 bases respectively, with 7 bases between them. CDR3 in amino acids: CASTGVYGYTF. DNA of the CDR3: TGTGCCAGCACAGGCGTCTATGGCTACACCTTC.

The gene calls are TRBV18 and TRBJ2-2, with D hard to call. The CDR3 contains 16 residues. The V end lost 3 bases, the J end lost 6 bases, and 17 bases lay between the germline ends. Germline values: CDR1 KGHSH, CDR2 LQKENI. DNA of the CDR3: TGTGCCAGCTCACCCAACTCCCGGATAGCTGCCGGGGAGCTGTTTTTT. It yields the protein CASSPNSRIAAGELFF.

This chain connects TRBV28 to TRBJ2-1; perhaps TRBD2 as D (6 bases). CDR1 is MDHEN, CDR2 SYDVKM, per germline. Trimming stripped 5 bases from V and 6 bases from J, with 11 bases between. The CDR3 runs to 13 residues. CDR3 in amino acids: CASSQGDFNEQFF. CDR3 DNA: TGTGCCAGCAGTCAAGGGGACTTCAATGAGCAGTTCTTC.

For this clone: Other nucleotide sequences in the sample specify the same CDR3. The chain has TRBV30 and TRBJ1-5; D unclear. Per the germline V gene, CDR1 is GTSNPN and CDR2 is SVGIG (reference sequence). CDR3 length equals 14 residues. V was trimmed by 1 base and J by 1 base, leaving 8 bases between them. This CDR3 reads CAWSGLRSNQPQHF. The CDR3 DNA is TGTGCCTGGAGTGGCCTGAGGAGCAATCAGCCCCAGCATTTT.

In this sample, this clone turned up once. The chain has TRBV12-5 and TRBJ2-5, with D possibly TRBD2 on 6 matching bases. Trimming shortened V by 4 bases and J by 1 base, and 7 bases separated the two germline ends. CDR1 is LGHNT, CDR2 FRNRAP, per germline. This CDR3 is 13 amino acids long. This chain's CDR3 is CASGWGVQETQYF. The CDR3 bases are TGTGCTAGTGGTTGGGGGGTCCAAGAGACCCAGTACTTC.